These 16 T cell receptor beta chains originate from one sample sequenced in a study of blood T cell repertoires in COVID-19. Profiled with immunoSEQ multiplex PCR; TCRdb holds only in-frame clones, not every one. The profile shows around 80,000 clones, approximately 78% of them singletons. The sequenced sample was peripheral blood. The receptors originated from a human donor in a cohort sampled during active COVID-19.

This chain uses TRBV11-2 with TRBJ2-5; D unclear. Per the germline V gene, CDR1 is SGHAT and CDR2 is FQNNGV. This CDR3 comprises 13 residues. The ends were cut back, 6 bases at V and 3 bases at J, with 11 bases in the middle. The CDR3: CASSKDLEETQYF. The CDR3 DNA reads TGTGCCAGCAGTAAAGACTTAGAAGAGACCCAGTACTTC.

CDR3 in DNA: TGTGCCAGTAGAAGCACAGGGGGATATCAGCCCCAGCATTTT. This codes for CASRSTGGYQPQHF. V usage is TRBV19 and J usage is TRBJ1-5, with 8 bases aligning to TRBD1. Germline trimming cut 6 bases from V and 5 bases from J; bases unmatched to any gene: 6. The CDR3 is made up of 14 amino acids. Germline V lookup: CDR1 LNHDA, CDR2 SQIVND (reference sequence).

The gene calls are TRBV9 and TRBJ2-7; D gene uncertain. This CDR3 is 14 amino acids long. The ends were cut back, 0 bases at V and 6 bases at J, with 13 bases in the middle. Germline loops: CDR1 SGDLS, CDR2 YYNGEE. The chain's CDR3 is CASSVGQEVSEQYF. The DNA of the CDR3 is TGTGCCAGCAGCGTAGGGCAGGAAGTAAGCGAGCAGTACTTC.

This clone was observed once. The genes are TRBV21-1 and TRBJ1-2. TRBV21-1 represents a pseudogene. The CDR3 is 16 amino acids. The CDR3 DNA follows: TGTGCCAGCAGCCTCAAGCCGGGAACGGTCTTGAATGGCTACACCTTC. Protein: CASSLKPGTVLNGYTF.

The chain employs TRBV20-1 and TRBJ1-2; D may be TRBD1 (6 bases). The CDR3 has 11 residues. The ends were cut back, 2 bases at V and 6 bases at J, with 7 bases in the middle. Germline lookup yields CDR1 DFQATT and CDR2 SNEGSKA (reference sequence). This chain's CDR3 is CSARNRDGYTF. DNA of the CDR3: TGCAGTGCTAGAAACAGGGATGGCTACACCTTC.

This chain connects TRBV7-9 to TRBJ1-2, with D tentatively TRBD1 (6 bases). Looked up from germline, CDR1 is SEHNR and CDR2 is FQNEAQ (reference sequence). There are 13 residues in the CDR3. V lost 3 bases and J 2 bases, leaving 7 bases between the germline ends. The DNA of the CDR3 is TGTGCCAGCAGCTTGGGACAAAACTATGGCTACACCTTC. Amino acid sequence: CASSLGQNYGYTF.

V gene TRBV25-1 combines with J gene TRBJ1-5, with D possibly being TRBD1 (6 bases). The CDR3 sequence is 14 residues long. The germline V gene has CDR1 MGHDK and CDR2 SYGVNS. Trimming took 3 bases from V and 5 from J, leaving 11 bases between them. The CDR3 here is CASSDLKGDQPQHF. The CDR3 DNA sequence: TGTGCCAGCAGTGACTTAAAGGGGGATCAGCCCCAGCATTTT.

The V and J genes are TRBV9 and TRBJ2-3; 10 bases agree with TRBD2. Germline V gene sequence: CDR1 SGDLS, CDR2 YYNGEE. This CDR3 is built from 16 residues. V lost 4 bases to trimming and J lost 3 bases; unmatched junction nucleotides: 8. In nucleotides, the CDR3 is TGTGCCAGCAGCTTCAGCGGGGGGGAAGTAACAGATACGCAGTATTTT. This codes for CASSFSGGEVTDTQYF.

J is TRBJ2-1 and V is TRBV5-4; TRBD2 is a possible D gene (5 bases). The germline V gene encodes CDR1 SGHNT and CDR2 YYREEE (reference sequence). The V end was cut by 0 bases, the J end by 8 bases, with 15 bases between. This CDR3 spans 15 amino acids. The CDR3 nucleotides are TGTGCCAGCAGCTTGGCCAGAGGGCCTGGAGATGAGCAGTTCTTC. As protein: CASSLARGPGDEQFF.

The CDR3 DNA sequence: TGTGCCAGCATCAGCCTCAGGGGTGGCTACACCTTC. This translates into CASISLRGGYTF. The chain links TRBV21-1 to TRBJ1-2; TRBD1, the D gene given by the table, was not confirmed from the DNA. TRBV21-1 has pseudogene status. CDR3 length equals 12 residues.

V usage is TRBV24-1 and J usage is TRBJ2-3, with 9 bases identical to TRBD2. V was clipped by 1 base and J by 15 bases; unmatched bases: 4. Germline CDR1 is KGHDR and CDR2 is SFDVKD. The CDR3 has 12 residues. The CDR3 sequence: CATSDFGLARYF. Written as DNA, the CDR3 is TGTGCCACCAGTGATTTTGGACTAGCGCGATATTTT.

The rearrangement links TRBV5-1 to TRBJ1-1, with 7 bases aligning to TRBD1. Germline CDR1 and CDR2: SGHRS and YFSETQ. The junction had 3 bases not matched to a gene; V was cut back by 0 bases and J by 4 bases. The CDR3 extends over 14 amino acids. As DNA, the CDR3 is TGCGCCAGCAGCTTGGAAGGGGGCTTCACTGAAGCTTTCTTT. Its translation: CASSLEGGFTEAFF.

This clone occurred a few times. This rearrangement joins TRBV15 to TRBJ2-7; D is perhaps TRBD2 (5 bases). The CDR3 is 14 amino acids. The V gene's germline CDR1 is LNHNV and CDR2 YYDKDF (reference sequence). Trimming pared 0 bases from V and 2 bases from J, leaving 8 bases between. CDR3 bases: TGTGCCACCAGCAGAGATCCCGGGGCCTACGAGCAGTACTTC. Translation: CATSRDPGAYEQYF.

The chain couples TRBV7-9 to TRBJ1-2; D gene unclear. With 6 bases removed from V and 7 bases from J, the gap between germline ends came to 12 bases. The length of the CDR3 is 12 residues. The V gene's germline CDR1 is SEHNR and CDR2 FQNEAQ (reference sequence). The CDR3: CASSRGLGGYTF. In nucleotides, the CDR3 is TGTGCCAGCAGTCGCGGCCTGGGTGGCTACACCTTC.

This chain joins TRBV30 and TRBJ2-2, with D perhaps TRBD1 (6 bases). The germline V and J ends were trimmed by 0 bases and 10 bases, with 18 bases remaining between them. The germline gives CDR1 GTSNPN, CDR2 SVGIG (reference sequence). The CDR3 consists of 15 residues. CDR3 loop: CAWSVLRVGGKELFF. CDR3 DNA: TGTGCCTGGAGTGTACTGAGGGTAGGGGGAAAGGAGCTGTTTTTT.

The gene calls are TRBV14 and TRBJ2-5, with 8 bases lining up with TRBD1. This CDR3 comprises 14 residues. V was clipped by 2 bases and J by 2 bases; unmatched bases: 1. Germline-derived CDR1 and CDR2 are SGHDN and FVKESK. The CDR3 is CASSQWTGQETQYF. The CDR3 bases are TGTGCCAGCAGCCAATGGACAGGGCAAGAGACCCAGTACTTC.